Below are 8 T cell receptor beta chains sequenced from a single sample in a study of T-cell reconstitution after alpha-beta-depleted transplantation in children. Unique molecular identifiers tagged the TCRbeta library. TCRdb reprocessed the PCR reads with MiXCR, giving one entry per CDR3 protein. The sample comprises 150,000 to 200,000 distinct CDR3 sequences, more than 14% of which are singletons, and under 15% rests with the top ten. This material consisted of PBMCs from the stem cell graft donor, taken from the stem cell graft. The receptors were gathered from a human donor who donated a stem cell graft to a child with acute lymphoblastic leukemia.

As regards this clonotype: A much larger clone lies a single base off, so this may be a read error. This chain links TRBV5-1 with TRBJ2-7; 11 bases map to TRBD1. CDR1 is SGHRS, CDR2 YFSETQ, per germline. This CDR3 has 17 amino acids. CDR3 bases: TGCGACAGCAGCTTGGCTTTCGGGACAGGGGGTTACTACGAGCAGTACTTC. Its translation is CDSSLAFGTGGYYEQYF.

V and J are TRBV20-1 and TRBJ2-7; a possible D gene is TRBD2 (6 bases). The CDR3 has 13 amino acids. Per the germline V gene, CDR1 is DFQATT and CDR2 is SNEGSKA (reference sequence). Between the trimmed V and J ends, which lost 5 bases and 6 bases, there was a span of 17 bases. The CDR3 protein is CSAPSDYYGEQYF. In nucleotides, the CDR3 is TGCAGTGCTCCGTCGGACTACTATGGCGAGCAGTACTTC.

In this sample, this clonotype turned up many times. V is TRBV12-3 or TRBV12-4 and J is TRBJ2-7, with TRBD2 as a possible D gene (5 bases). The CDR3 is 15 residues long. V was cut by 6 bases and J by 2 bases, with 17 bases left in between. This CDR3 is CASSPWPDGTYEQYF. CDR3 coding DNA: TGTGCCAGCAGCCCCTGGCCGGACGGGACCTACGAGCAGTACTTC.

As concerns this clonotype: It may be a read error: a sequence one base away is much more abundant. Since no conserved phenylalanine or tryptophan closes the CDR3, a read error is the likely cause. The rearrangement links TRBV5-1 to TRBJ2-1; 9 bases match TRBD2. After removal of 4 bases from V and 7 bases from J, the junction contained 9 bases not matched to a gene. The CDR3 sequence is 15 residues long. The germline CDR1 and CDR2 sequences are SGHRS and YFSETQ. The chain's CDR3 is CASSLVAGVTNEQFL. The DNA for the CDR3 is TGCGCCAGCAGCCTAGTAGCGGGAGTGACGAATGAGCAGTTCTTG.

This clonotype has at least ten counts. V usage is TRBV29-1 and J usage is TRBJ2-7, with TRBD1 identical over 11 bases. The CDR3 has 14 residues. With V trimmed by 7 bases and J by 4 bases, 9 bases remained unmatched. Germline V gene lookup returns CDR1 SQVTM and CDR2 ANQGSEA. CDR3 loop: CSATRTGGLYEQYF. The CDR3 region has the DNA TGCAGCGCCACCCGGACAGGGGGCTTATACGAGCAGTACTTC.

This chain uses TRBV19 with TRBJ2-3; unclear D gene. From germline, CDR1 is LNHDA and CDR2 SQIVND (reference sequence). Between the trimmed V and J ends, which lost 7 bases and 6 bases, there was a span of 20 bases. This CDR3 comprises 15 residues. The CDR3 DNA follows: TGTGCCAGTATGAGCCTAGTCGTGTTTGAGGATACGCAGTATTTT. Protein: CASMSLVVFEDTQYF.

The gene calls are TRBV5-4 and TRBJ1-2; unclear D gene. The CDR3 loop spans 16 amino acids. V dropped 0 bases and J dropped 6 bases, with 18 bases sitting between them. Germline values: CDR1 SGHNT, CDR2 YYREEE (reference sequence). CDR3 in amino acids: CASSLAGSPPLDGYTF. CDR3 DNA sequence: TGTGCCAGCAGCTTGGCGGGGTCCCCCCCATTAGATGGCTACACCTTC.

This clonotype has ten or more counts. This chain uses TRBV12-3 or TRBV12-4 with TRBJ1-1; 9 nucleotides align to TRBD1. The CDR3 is 14 residues long. Trimming cost V 6 bases and J 3 bases; bases outside gene matches: 5. In nucleotides, the CDR3 is TGTGCCAGCAGCCGCGGGACAGGGTACACTGAAGCTTTCTTT. This codes for CASSRGTGYTEAFF.